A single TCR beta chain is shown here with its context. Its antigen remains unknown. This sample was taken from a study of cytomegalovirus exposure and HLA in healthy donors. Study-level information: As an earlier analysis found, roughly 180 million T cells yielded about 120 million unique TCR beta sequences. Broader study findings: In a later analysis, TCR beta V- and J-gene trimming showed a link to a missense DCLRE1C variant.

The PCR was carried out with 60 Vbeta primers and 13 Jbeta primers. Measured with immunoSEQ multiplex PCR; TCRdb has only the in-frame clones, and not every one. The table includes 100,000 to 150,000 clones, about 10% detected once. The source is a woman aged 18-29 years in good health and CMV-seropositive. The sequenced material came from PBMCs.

The CDR3: CAWSVTTGALEQFF. The DNA of the CDR3 is TGTGCCTGGAGTGTAACCACAGGGGCACTTGAGCAGTTCTTC. J is TRBJ2-1 and V is TRBV30; TRBD1 matches at 7 bases. The CDR3 contains 14 residues. Trimming took 0 bases from V and 9 from J; bases not matched to a gene: 8. The germline V gene has CDR1 GTSNPN and CDR2 SVGIG (reference sequence). Combining the CDR3 with reference TRBV30 and TRBJ2-1 gives the whole variable domain SQTIHQWPATLVQPVGSPLSLECTVEGTSNPNLYWYRQAAGRGLQLLFYSVGIGQISSEVPQNLSASRPQDRQFILSSKKLLLSDSGFYLCAWSVTTGALEQFFGPGTRLTVL.